This T cell receptor beta chain emerged from a study of immune heterogeneity within non-small cell lung tumors. With around 0.6 ug used per sample, the template was genomic DNA from bulk tumor. During surgery, each primary tumor gave multiple biopsies spaced as far apart as possible. Surgery that was curative in intent was performed on patients with untreated, newly diagnosed non-small cell lung cancer. TCR beta CDR3 regions came from multiplex PCR with 32 forward V and 13 reverse J primers. TCRdb re-derived calls from the multiplex PCR reads in MiXCR, one entry per CDR3 protein. The sample yields fewer than 3,000 distinct CDR3 sequences, about 15% seen once. Trimming took off 2 bases at V and 5 bases at J, with 17 bases between the two ends. Germline V gene data show CDR1 as SGHAT and CDR2 as FQNNGV. The length of the CDR3 is 16 residues.

Sequenced material: lung tumor tissue. This TCR came from a female donor with non-small cell lung cancer. The chain joins TRBV11-2 to TRBJ2-3, with D perhaps matching TRBD1 or TRBD2 (5 bases each). CDR3 nucleotides: TGTGCCAGCAGCTTATTCTCCGGGGACCTCGTAGATACGCAGTATTTT. The encoded protein is CASSLFSGDLVDTQYF.